Listed below are T cell receptor beta chains from one sample, sequenced in a study of identical twins. MiXCR, run by TCRdb on the 5' RACE reads, gives a single entry per CDR3 protein. Counted here are about 290,000 distinct CDR3 sequences, less than 9.5% occurring once; the ten biggest clones make up roughly 6.4%. The data also belong to a second study, concerning yellow fever vaccine responses in identical twins.

Sequenced sample: CD8+ T cells sorted from blood. All receptors derive from a woman aged 18 to 35 in good health. CDR3s leave out the opening cysteine and the closing phenylalanine or tryptophan.

>TRBV30
AWSFSGGDEQY
>TRBV6-1
ASSEPGTGGLESKNIQY
>TRBV29-1
SATIFGVEEKLFF
>TRBV6-2/TRBV6-3
ASSTSSGNSYEQY
>TRBV7-8
ASSPTGAGQPQH
>TRBV11-1
ASSFSTGLISNQETQY
>TRBV11-3
ASSSSRTTNTGELF
>TRBV5-5
ASGRGYTGELF
>TRBV24-1
ATSDGGADTGELF
>TRBV29-1
SASTGDYTEAF
>TRBV7-2
ASSPPLLAASYEQY
>TRBV7-2
ASRQLADYEQY
>TRBV18
ASSPDYEVGAKSYEQY
>TRBV24-1
ATSESSGRSAYEQY
>TRBV28
ASSPLRDSQETQY
>TRBV6-5
ASSYMASGNQETQY
>TRBV2
ASSEAGGEQY
>TRBV12-3/TRBV12-4
ASSFDETSGGDGDTQY
>TRBV7-8
ASSFLASPSTDTQY
>TRBV20-1
SASPQGESSPLH
>TRBV4-3
ASSQSQDHYNEQF
>TRBV7-3
ASSLIGGGPYNEQF
>TRBV6-2/TRBV6-3
ASGMEGMHEQY
>TRBV27
ASRDRGSQETQY
>TRBV28
ASSFSGTRLHSFHEQY
>TRBV20-1
SAPSGVFTDTQY
>TRBV6-1
ASSEASGSTGELF